This record concerns one T cell receptor (beta chain) sequence. Its antigen is undetermined. Nonspecific anti-CD3/anti-CD28 bead stimulation represents the broad CD4+ T cell repertoire. Sorting selected CD4+ T cells upregulating both CD40 ligand and CD69. This sample was included in a study of persistence of HIV-infected CD4 T cells. Overall study context: A larger, less memory-rich fraction responded to anti-CD3/anti-CD28 beads than to antigen. Study-wide points: Compared with CD3/CD28-stimulated cells, CMV- and Gag-responding cells showed lower TCRbeta richness.

Sequencing used immunoSEQ version 4 in survey mode. Repertoires were generated with immunoSEQ multiplex PCR, while TCRdb's copy carries only in-frame clones and drops some. Of roughly 43,000 clones listed, 70% to 90% are singletons. There are 15 residues in the CDR3. With 6 bases removed from V and 5 bases from J, the gap between germline ends came to 19 bases. Looked up from germline, CDR1 is MDHEN and CDR2 is SYDVKM. This sequence was found in an adult man with HIV who was CMV-seropositive. The sample was CD4+ T cells sorted from PBMCs after approximately 20-hour stimulation, taken from a patient who received antiretroviral therapy. This chain joins TRBV28 and TRBJ1-1, with a weak D call TRBD1 (6 bases). The CDR3 nucleotides are TGTGCCAGCAGGCCACCCACAGGGCGAGGTACTGAAGCTTTCTTT. Translation: CASRPPTGRGTEAFF.